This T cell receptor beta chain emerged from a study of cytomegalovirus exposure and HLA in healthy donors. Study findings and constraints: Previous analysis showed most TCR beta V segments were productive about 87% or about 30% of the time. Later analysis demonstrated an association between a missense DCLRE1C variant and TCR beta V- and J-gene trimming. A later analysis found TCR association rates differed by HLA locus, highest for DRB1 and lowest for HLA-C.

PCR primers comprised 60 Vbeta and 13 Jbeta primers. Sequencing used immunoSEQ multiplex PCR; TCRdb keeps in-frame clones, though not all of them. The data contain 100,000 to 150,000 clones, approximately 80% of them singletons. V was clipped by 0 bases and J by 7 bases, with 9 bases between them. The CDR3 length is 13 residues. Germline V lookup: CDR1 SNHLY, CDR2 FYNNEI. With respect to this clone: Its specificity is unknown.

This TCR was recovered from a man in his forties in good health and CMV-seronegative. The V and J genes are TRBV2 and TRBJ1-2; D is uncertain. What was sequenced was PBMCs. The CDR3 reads CASSEAPSTGYTF. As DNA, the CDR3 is TGTGCCAGCAGTGAAGCGCCTTCTACTGGCTACACCTTC.